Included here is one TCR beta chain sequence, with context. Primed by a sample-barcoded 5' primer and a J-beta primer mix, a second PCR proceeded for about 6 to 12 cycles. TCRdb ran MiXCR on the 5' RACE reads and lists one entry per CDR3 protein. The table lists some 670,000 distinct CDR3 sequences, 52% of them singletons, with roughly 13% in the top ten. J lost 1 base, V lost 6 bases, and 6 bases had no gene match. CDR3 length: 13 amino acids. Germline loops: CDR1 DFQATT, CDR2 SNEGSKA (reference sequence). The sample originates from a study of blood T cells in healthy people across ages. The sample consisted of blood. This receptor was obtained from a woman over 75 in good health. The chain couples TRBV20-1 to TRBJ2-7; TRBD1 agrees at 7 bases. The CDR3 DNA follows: TGCAGTGCCCTTGGGACAGCATCCTACGAGCAGTACTTC. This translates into CSALGTASYEQYF.